This T cell receptor beta chain was obtained from a study of OX40 agonist ivuxolimab in advanced cancers. For context, the study as a whole: Ivuxolimab was a fully human IgG2 agonistic monoclonal antibody targeting the costimulatory receptor OX40 (CD134). Intravenous ivuxolimab was administered to patients every 2 weeks at six dose levels: 0.01, 0.1, 0.3, 1.5, 3 and 10 mg/kg. Of the approximately 50 dose-escalation patients, hepatocellular carcinoma was present in 19, melanoma in approximately 15, renal cell carcinoma in 9 and head and neck cancer in 9. A male proportion of roughly 85% and a mean age of approximately 61 years, ranging from roughly 23 to 79, were recorded for the dose-escalation cohort. Patients were allowed to have had prior anti-PD-1, anti-PD-L1 or anti-CTLA-4 therapy, and less than 45% of the dose-escalation patients had previously received checkpoint inhibitors. Partial responses occurred in three dose-escalation patients: two with cutaneous melanoma and one with hepatocellular carcinoma. Peripheral TCRbeta sequencing aimed to test whether ivuxolimab altered TCR sequence diversity and caused clonal T-cell expansion. The monotherapy dose-escalation portion (N ≈ 56 patients) of the phase I ivuxolimab trial is reported in the paper.

From the cysteine up to the phenylalanine, the CDR3 has a length of 13 residues. The kept DNA is CDR3 alone, 39 bases in frame from the first base. Taken from the germline V gene, the CDR1 and CDR2 loops are SGDLS and YYNGEE. At the junction V is shortened by 5 bases and J by 7 bases, with 13 bases in between. Study-wide conclusions, independent of this receptor: Partial responders in the 0.1-3.0 mg/kg groups had among the lowest normalized peripheral clonal expansion, especially among CD8+ T cells. After ivuxolimab, CD8+ T cells had more expanded clones than CD4+ T cells on average. Antigen specificity was not determined for the clonally expanded peripheral T cells. Low levels of normalized T-cell clonal expansion were also seen in some patients who did not respond. At doses from 0.1 to 3.0 mg/kg, clonal expansion was seen in both CD4+ and CD8+ blood T cells between baseline and week 6.

This clone was seen only once. Its antigen remains undetermined. No quality values exist for individual bases; no much larger clone is one base distant. Genomic DNA was isolated from the sorted cells so that the TCRbeta CDR3 region could be sequenced. TCRbeta CDR3 regions were sequenced using the immunoSEQ Assay. TCRdb took over this immuneACCESS table, retaining in-frame rearrangements with V and J assigned. Such tables are incomplete; in checked studies, under half of the missing clones stem from an unresolved V gene, and the remainder is unexplained. The sample table lists around 140,000 clones, more than 85% of them with a count of one. Roughly 1% of the sample goes to the ten largest clones. Patients with autoimmune disease history or receiving systemic immunosuppression were excluded from the trial. Peripheral blood for TCR sequencing was drawn from every dose cohort at baseline, at cycle 4 day 1 and at cycle 7 day 1. Samples came from an open-label, multicenter, first-in-human phase I dose-escalation trial of ivuxolimab. Adults with locally advanced or metastatic melanoma, renal cell carcinoma, hepatocellular carcinoma or head and neck squamous cell carcinoma were enrolled in the trial. Before TCR sequencing, CD4+ T cells and CD8+ T cells from peripheral blood were sorted into separate populations.

This clonotype originated in an adult with an advanced solid tumor such as melanoma, head and neck, liver or kidney cancer. Here the sequenced sample was CD4+ or CD8+ T cells sorted from blood, taken in a trial of the OX40 agonist ivuxolimab. The V and J segments used are TRBV9 and TRBJ2-1; TRBD2 could be the D gene, as 5 bases match. Here is the DNA: TGTGCCAGCAGTCGAGGGCCGGGGAATGAGCAGTTCTTC. This yields the protein CASSRGPGNEQFF.